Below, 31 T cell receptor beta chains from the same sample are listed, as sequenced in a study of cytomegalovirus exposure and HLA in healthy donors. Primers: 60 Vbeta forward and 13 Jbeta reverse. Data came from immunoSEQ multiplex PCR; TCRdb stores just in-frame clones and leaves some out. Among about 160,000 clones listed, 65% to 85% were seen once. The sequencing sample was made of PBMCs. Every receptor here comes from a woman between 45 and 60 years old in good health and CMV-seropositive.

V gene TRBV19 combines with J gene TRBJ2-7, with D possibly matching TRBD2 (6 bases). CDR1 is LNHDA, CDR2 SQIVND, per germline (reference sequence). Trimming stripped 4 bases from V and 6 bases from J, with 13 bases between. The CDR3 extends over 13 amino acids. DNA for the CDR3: TGTGCCAGTAGTACGAGACTAGTTTCCGAGCAGTACTTC. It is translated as CASSTRLVSEQYF.

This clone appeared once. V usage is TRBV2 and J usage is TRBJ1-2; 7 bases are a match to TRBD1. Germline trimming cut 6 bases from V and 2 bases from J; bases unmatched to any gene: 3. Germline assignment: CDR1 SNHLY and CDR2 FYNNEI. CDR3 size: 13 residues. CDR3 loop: CASSRQGNYGYTF. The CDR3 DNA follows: TGTGCCAGCAGCCGACAGGGCAACTATGGCTACACCTTC.

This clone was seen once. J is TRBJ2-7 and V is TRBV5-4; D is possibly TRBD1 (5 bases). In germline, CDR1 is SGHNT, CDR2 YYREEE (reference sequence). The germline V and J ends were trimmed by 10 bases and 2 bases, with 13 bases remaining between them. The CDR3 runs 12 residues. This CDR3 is CASNADTYEQYF. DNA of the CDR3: TGTGCCTCCAACGCGGACACCTACGAGCAGTACTTC.

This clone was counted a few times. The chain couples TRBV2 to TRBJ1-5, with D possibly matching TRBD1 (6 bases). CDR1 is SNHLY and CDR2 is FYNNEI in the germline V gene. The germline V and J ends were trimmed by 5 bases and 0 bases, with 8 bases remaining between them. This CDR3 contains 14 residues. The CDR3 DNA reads TGTGCCAGCAGTCGACAGGCTAGCAATCAGCCCCAGCATTTT. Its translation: CASSRQASNQPQHF. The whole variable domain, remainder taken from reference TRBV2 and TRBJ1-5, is EPEVTQTPSHQVTQMGQEVILRCVPISNHLYFYWYRQILGQKVEFLVSFYNNEISEKSEIFDDQFSVERPDGSNFTLKIRSTKLEDSAMYFCASSRQASNQPQHFGDGTRLSIL.

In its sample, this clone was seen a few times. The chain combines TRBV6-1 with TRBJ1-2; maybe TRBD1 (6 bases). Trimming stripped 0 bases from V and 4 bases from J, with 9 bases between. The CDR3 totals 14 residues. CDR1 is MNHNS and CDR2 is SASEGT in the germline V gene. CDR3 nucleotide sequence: TGTGCCAGCAGTGAAGCTCAGGGGATCTATGGCTACACCTTC. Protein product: CASSEAQGIYGYTF.

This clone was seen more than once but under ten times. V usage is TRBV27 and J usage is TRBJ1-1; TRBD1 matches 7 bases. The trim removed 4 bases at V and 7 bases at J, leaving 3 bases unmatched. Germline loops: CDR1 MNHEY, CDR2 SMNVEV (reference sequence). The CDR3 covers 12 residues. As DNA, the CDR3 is TGTGCCAGCAGTTCTACAGGGGTTGAAGCTTTCTTT. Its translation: CASSSTGVEAFF.

This chain's CDR3 is CASNSPRQGLYEQYF. The CDR3, as DNA: TGTGCCAGCAATAGTCCGCGGCAGGGGCTGTACGAGCAGTACTTC. V gene TRBV6-6 combines with J gene TRBJ2-7, with D maybe TRBD1 (6 bases). V was trimmed by 7 bases and J by 4 bases, leaving 20 bases between them. CDR3 length: 15 amino acids. Germline V CDR1 and CDR2: MNHNY, SVGAGI (reference sequence).

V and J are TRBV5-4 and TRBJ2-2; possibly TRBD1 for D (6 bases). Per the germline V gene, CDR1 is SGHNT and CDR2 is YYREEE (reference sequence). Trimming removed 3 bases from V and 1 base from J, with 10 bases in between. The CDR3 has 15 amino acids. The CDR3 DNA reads TGTGCCAGCAGCTCTCGGACAGAGAACACCGGGGAGCTGTTTTTT. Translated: CASSSRTENTGELFF.

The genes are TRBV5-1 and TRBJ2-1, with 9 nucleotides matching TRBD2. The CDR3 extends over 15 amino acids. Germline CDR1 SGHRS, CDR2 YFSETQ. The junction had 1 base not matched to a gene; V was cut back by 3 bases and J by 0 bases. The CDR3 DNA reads TGCGCCAGCAGCTCTAGCGGGATCTCCTACAATGAGCAGTTCTTC. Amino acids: CASSSSGISYNEQFF. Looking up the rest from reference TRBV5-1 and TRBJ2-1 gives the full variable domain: KAGVTQTPRYLIKTRGQQVTLSCSPISGHRSVSWYQQTPGQGLQFLFEYFSETQRNKGNFPGRFSGRQFSNSRSEMNVSTLELGDSALYLCASSSSGISYNEQFFGPGTRLTVL.

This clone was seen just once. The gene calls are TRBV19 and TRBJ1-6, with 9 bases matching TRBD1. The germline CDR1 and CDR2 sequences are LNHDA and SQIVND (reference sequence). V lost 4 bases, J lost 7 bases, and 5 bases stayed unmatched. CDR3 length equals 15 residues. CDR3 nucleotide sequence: TGTGCCAGTAGTACTACAGGGGGCCTAAATTCACCCCTCCACTTT. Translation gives CASSTTGGLNSPLHF.

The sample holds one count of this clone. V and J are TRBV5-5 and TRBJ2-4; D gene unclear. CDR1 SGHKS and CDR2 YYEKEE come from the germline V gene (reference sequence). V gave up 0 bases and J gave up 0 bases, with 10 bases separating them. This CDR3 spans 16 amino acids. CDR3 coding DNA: TGTGCCAGCAGCTTGGGGGCATTTATAGCCAAAAACATTCAGTACTTC. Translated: CASSLGAFIAKNIQYF. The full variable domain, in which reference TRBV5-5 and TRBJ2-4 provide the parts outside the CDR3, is DAGVTQSPTHLIKTRGQQVTLRCSPISGHKSVSWYQQVLGQGPQFIFQYYEKEERGRGNFPDRFSARQFPNYSSELNVNALLLGDSALYLCASSLGAFIAKNIQYFGAGTRLSVL.

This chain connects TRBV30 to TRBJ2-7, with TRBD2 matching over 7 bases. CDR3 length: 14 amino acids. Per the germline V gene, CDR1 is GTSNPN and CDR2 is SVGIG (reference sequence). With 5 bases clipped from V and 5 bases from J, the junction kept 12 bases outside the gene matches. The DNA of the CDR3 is TGTGCCTGGGATAATAGGGAGCGGGGAAACGAGCAGTACTTC. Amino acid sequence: CAWDNRERGNEQYF.

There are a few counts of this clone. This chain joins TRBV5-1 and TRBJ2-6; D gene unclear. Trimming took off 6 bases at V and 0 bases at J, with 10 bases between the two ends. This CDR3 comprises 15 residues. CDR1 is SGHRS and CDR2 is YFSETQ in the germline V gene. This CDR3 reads CASKWASSGANVLTF. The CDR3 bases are TGCGCCAGCAAATGGGCGAGCTCTGGGGCCAACGTCCTGACTTTC.

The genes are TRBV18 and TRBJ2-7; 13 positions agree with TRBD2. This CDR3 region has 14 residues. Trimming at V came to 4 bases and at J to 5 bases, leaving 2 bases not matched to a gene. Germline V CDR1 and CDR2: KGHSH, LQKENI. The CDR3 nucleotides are TGTGCCAGCTCACAGGGACTAGCGGGGAACGAGCAGTACTTC. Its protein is CASSQGLAGNEQYF.

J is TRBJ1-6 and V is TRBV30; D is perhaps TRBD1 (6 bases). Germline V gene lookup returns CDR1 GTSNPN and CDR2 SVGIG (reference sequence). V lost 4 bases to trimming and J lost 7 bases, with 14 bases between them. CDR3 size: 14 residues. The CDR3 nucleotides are TGTGCCTGGAAAAACAGGGAAAGAAATTCACCCCTCCACTTT. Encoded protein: CAWKNRERNSPLHF. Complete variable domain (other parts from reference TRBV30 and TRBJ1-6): SQTIHQWPATLVQPVGSPLSLECTVEGTSNPNLYWYRQAAGRGLQLLFYSVGIGQISSEVPQNLSASRPQDRQFILSSKKLLLSDSGFYLCAWKNRERNSPLHFGNGTRLTVT.

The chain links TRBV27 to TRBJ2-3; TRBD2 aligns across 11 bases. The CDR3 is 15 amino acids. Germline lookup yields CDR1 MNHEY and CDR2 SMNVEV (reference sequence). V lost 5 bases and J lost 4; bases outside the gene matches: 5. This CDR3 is CASSPPGLAADTQYF. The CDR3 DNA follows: TGTGCCAGCAGTCCTCCGGGACTAGCGGCAGATACGCAGTATTTT.

Here the CDR3 reads CASSLSRPGADTQYF. The CDR3 region has the DNA TGCGCCAGCAGCTTGTCGCGACCAGGCGCAGATACGCAGTATTTT. The chain combines TRBV5-1 with TRBJ2-3; D remains ambiguous. V was cut by 1 base and J by 4 bases, with 13 bases left in between. The germline CDR1 and CDR2 sequences are SGHRS and YFSETQ. The CDR3 is 15 amino acids.

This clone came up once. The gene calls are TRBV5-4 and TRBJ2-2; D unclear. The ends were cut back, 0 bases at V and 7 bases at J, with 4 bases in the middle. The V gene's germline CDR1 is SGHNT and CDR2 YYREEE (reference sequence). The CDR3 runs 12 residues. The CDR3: CASSLAIGELFF. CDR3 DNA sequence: TGTGCCAGCAGCTTGGCAATCGGGGAGCTGTTTTTT.

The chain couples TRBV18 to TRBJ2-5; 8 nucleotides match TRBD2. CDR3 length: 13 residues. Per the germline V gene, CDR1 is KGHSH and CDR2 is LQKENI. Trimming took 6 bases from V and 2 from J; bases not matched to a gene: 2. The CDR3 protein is CASSRGGQETQYF. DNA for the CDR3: TGTGCCAGCTCCCGGGGGGGGCAAGAGACCCAGTACTTC. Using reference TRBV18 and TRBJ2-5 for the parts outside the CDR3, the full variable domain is NAGVMQNPRHLVRRRGQEARLRCSPMKGHSHVYWYRQLPEEGLKFMVYLQKENIIDESGMPKERFSAEFPKEGPSILRIQQVVRGDSAAYFCASSRGGQETQYFGPGTRLLVL.

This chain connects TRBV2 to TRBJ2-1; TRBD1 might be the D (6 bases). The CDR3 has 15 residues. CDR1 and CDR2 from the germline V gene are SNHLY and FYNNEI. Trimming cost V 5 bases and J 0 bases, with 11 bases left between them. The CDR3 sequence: CASSPGQSSYNEQFF. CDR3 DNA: TGTGCCAGCAGTCCCGGACAGAGCTCCTACAATGAGCAGTTCTTC.

In nucleotides, the CDR3 is TGTGCCAGCAGCTTAGCGAACACAGGGATCGGCTACACCTTC. Its translation is CASSLANTGIGYTF. V gene TRBV7-2 combines with J gene TRBJ1-2; TRBD1 is a possible D gene (6 bases). CDR3 length: 14 residues. Germline V gene sequence: CDR1 SGHTA, CDR2 FQGNSA. Trimming cost V 0 bases and J 8 bases, with 13 bases left between them. The full variable domain, completed using reference TRBV7-2 and TRBJ1-2, is GAGVSQSPSNKVTEKGKDVELRCDPISGHTALYWYRQSLGQGLEFLIYFQGNSAPDKSGLPSDRFSAERTGGSVSTLTIQRTQQEDSAVYLCASSLANTGIGYTFGSGTRLTVV.

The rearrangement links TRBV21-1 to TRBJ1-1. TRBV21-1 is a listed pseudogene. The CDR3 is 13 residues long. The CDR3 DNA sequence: TGTGCCAGCAGCAAAGTCGGAGGAACTGAAGCTTTCTTT. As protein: CASSKVGGTEAFF.

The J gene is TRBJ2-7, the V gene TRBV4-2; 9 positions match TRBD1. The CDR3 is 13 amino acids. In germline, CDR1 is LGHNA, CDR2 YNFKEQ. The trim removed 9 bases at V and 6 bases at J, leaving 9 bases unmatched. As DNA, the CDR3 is TGTGCCAGTCGGGACAGGGTCGGGGGCGAGCAGTACTTC. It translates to CASRDRVGGEQYF.

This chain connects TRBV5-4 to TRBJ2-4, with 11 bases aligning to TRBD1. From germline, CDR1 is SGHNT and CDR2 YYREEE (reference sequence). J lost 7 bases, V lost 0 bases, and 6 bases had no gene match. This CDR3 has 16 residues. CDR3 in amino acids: CASSLGWGQGENIQYF. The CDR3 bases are TGTGCCAGCAGCTTGGGGTGGGGACAGGGGGAGAACATTCAGTACTTC.

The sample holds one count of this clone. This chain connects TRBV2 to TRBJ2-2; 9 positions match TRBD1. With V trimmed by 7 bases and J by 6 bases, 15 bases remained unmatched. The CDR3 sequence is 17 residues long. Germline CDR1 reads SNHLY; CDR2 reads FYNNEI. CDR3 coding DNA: TGTGCCAGCATACGCATTCCGGGACAGGGTCGGGCCGGGGAGCTGTTTTTT. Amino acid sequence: CASIRIPGQGRAGELFF. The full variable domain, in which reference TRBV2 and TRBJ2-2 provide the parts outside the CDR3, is EPEVTQTPSHQVTQMGQEVILRCVPISNHLYFYWYRQILGQKVEFLVSFYNNEISEKSEIFDDQFSVERPDGSNFTLKIRSTKLEDSAMYFCASIRIPGQGRAGELFFGEGSRLTVL.

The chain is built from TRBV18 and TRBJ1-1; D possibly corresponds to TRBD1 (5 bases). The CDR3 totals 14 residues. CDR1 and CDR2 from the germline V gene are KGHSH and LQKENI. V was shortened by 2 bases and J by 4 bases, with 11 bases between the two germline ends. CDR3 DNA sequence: TGTGCCAGCTCACCAGGCGGAAGGGGCACTGAAGCTTTCTTT. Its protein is CASSPGGRGTEAFF.

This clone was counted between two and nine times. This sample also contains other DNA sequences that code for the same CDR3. CDR3 residues: CASSLGQKNTEAFF. Written as DNA, the CDR3 is TGTGCCAGCAGCTTGGGACAAAAGAACACTGAAGCTTTCTTT. V is TRBV5-6 and J is TRBJ1-1; D unresolved. In germline, CDR1 is SGHDT, CDR2 YYEEEE. The V and J ends lost 0 bases and 1 base respectively, with 7 bases between them. This CDR3 is 14 amino acids long. Based on the CDR3 plus reference TRBV5-6 and TRBJ1-1, the full variable domain is DAGVTQSPTHLIKTRGQQVTLRCSPKSGHDTVSWYQQALGQGPQFIFQYYEEEERQRGNFPDRFSGHQFPNYSSELNVNALLLGDSALYLCASSLGQKNTEAFFGQGTRLTVV.

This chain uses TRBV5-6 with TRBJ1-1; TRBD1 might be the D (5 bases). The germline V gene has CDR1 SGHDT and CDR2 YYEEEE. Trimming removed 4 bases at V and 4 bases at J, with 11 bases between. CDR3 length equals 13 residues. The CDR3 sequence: CASSMTRGTEAFF. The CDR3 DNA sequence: TGTGCCAGCAGCATGACAAGGGGCACTGAAGCTTTCTTT.

CDR3 amino acids: CASSLAARGGAETQYF. In DNA form, the CDR3 reads TGCGCCAGCAGCTTGGCCGCGCGGGGGGGAGCTGAGACCCAGTACTTC. The chain carries TRBV5-1 and TRBJ2-5, with 9 bases matching TRBD2. V lost 0 bases to trimming and J lost 5 bases; unmatched junction nucleotides: 8. Germline CDR1 reads SGHRS; CDR2 reads YFSETQ. The CDR3 sequence is 16 residues long.

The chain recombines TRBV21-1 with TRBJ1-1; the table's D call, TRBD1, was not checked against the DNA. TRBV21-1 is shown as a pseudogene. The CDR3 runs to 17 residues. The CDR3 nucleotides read TGTGCCAGCAGCAAAGTGAAGGCAGGGGACATGAACACTGAAGCTTTCTTT. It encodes CASSKVKAGDMNTEAFF.

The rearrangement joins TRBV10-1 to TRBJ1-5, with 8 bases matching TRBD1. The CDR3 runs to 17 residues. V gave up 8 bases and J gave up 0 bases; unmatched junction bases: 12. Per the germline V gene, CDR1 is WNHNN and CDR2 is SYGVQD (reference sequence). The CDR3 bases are TGCGCCAGCCTCAACAGGGGGGTGGACTATAGCAATCAGCCCCAGCATTTT. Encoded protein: CASLNRGVDYSNQPQHF.